This T cell receptor beta chain was documented in a study of blood T cell repertoires in COVID-19. The V gene lost 4 bases and the J gene lost 4 bases, with 17 bases spanning the gap. Germline V gene lookup returns CDR1 SGHKS and CDR2 YYEKEE (reference sequence). CDR3 length: 15 amino acids. The data were produced by immunoSEQ multiplex PCR, yet TCRdb's version contains in-frame clones alone and is incomplete. The data show roughly 140,000 clones, 87% seen once. The clonotype comes from a man aged 60 to 75 who had recovered from COVID-19. The rearrangement joins TRBV5-5 to TRBJ1-2; weak D call: TRBD1 (6 bases). Specimen: PBMCs or T cells enriched from blood (not recorded which). CDR3 sequence (DNA): TGTGCCAGCAGCCCAGAGTCGGGGGGCTCCTATGGCTACACCTTC. This gives the protein CASSPESGGSYGYTF.